The T cell receptor (beta chain) under discussion was sequenced for a study of cytomegalovirus exposure and HLA in healthy donors. About the study: The approximately 130 validation repertoires and the approximately 700 first-cohort repertoires shared a platform, a later analysis reported.

Findings and caveats of the study: The listing of 150 to 200 TCR beta chains classed them as cytomegalovirus-associated. Most TCR sequences were rare, but some public TCRs occurred in many donors.

A roughly 120-subject validation cohort, separate from the approximately 610-subject first cohort, supplied the donors. Germline V gene data show CDR1 as SQVTM and CDR2 as ANQGSEA. The CDR3 spans 12 residues. The ends were cut back, 7 bases at V and 2 bases at J, with 11 bases in the middle. TCRdb's table, derived via immunoSEQ multiplex PCR, lists solely in-frame clones and lacks some. The table has about 200,000 clones, 84% seen once. Note on this clone: Its antigen is not known.

The gene calls are TRBV29-1 and TRBJ1-2; D possibly corresponds to TRBD1 (6 bases). This TCR derives from a woman under 40 in good health and CMV-seropositive. The sample comprised PBMCs. The DNA for the CDR3 is TGCAGCGGGGGACAAACCAACTATGGCTACACCTTC. Translating it yields CSGGQTNYGYTF. Together with reference TRBV29-1 and TRBJ1-2, the CDR3 gives the full variable domain: SAVISQKPSRDICQRGTSLTIQCQVDSQVTMMFWYRQQPGQSLTLIATANQGSEATYESGFVIDKFPISRPNLTFSTLTVSNMSPEDSSIYLCSGGQTNYGYTFGSGTRLTVV.